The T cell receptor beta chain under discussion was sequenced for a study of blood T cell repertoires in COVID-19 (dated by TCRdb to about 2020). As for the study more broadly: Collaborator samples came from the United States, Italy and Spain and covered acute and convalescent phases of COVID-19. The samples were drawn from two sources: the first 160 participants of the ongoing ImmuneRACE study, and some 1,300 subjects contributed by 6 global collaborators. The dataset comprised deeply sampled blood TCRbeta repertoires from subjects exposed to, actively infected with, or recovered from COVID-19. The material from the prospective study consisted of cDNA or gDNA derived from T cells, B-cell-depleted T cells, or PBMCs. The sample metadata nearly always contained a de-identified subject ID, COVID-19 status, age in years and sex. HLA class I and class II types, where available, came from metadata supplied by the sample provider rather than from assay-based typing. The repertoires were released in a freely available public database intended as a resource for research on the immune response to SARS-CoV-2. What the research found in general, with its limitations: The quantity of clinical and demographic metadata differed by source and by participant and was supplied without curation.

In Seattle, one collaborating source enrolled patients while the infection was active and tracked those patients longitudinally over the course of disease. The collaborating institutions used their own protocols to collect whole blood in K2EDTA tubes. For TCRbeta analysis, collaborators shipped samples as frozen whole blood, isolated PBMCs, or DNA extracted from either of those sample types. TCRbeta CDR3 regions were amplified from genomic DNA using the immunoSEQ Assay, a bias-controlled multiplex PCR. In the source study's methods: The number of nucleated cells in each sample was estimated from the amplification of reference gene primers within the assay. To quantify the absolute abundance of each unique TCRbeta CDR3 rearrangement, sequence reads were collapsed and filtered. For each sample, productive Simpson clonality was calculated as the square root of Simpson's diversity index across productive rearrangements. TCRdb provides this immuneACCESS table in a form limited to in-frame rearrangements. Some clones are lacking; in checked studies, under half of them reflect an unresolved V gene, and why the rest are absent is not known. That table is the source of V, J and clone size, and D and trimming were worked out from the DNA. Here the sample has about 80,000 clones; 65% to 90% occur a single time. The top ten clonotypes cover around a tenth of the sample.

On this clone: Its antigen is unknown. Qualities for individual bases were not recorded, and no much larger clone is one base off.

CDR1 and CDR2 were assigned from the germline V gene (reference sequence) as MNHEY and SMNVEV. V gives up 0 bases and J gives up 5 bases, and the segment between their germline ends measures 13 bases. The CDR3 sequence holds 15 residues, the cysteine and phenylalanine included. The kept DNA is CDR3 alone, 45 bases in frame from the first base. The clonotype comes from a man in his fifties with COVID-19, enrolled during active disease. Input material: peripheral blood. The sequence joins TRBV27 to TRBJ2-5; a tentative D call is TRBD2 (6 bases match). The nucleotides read TGTGCCAGCAGTTTATCGCCGACTAGTAGGGAGACCCAGTACTTC. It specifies CASSLSPTSRETQYF.